The sequence of this T cell receptor beta chain was determined in a study of technical replicates of blood from several donors. Per the germline V gene, CDR1 is SGHNT and CDR2 is YENEEA. This CDR3 is built from 13 residues. With 2 bases removed from V and 3 bases from J, the gap between germline ends came to 5 bases. Profiling relied on immunoSEQ multiplex PCR, and the TCRdb table lists in-frame clones only, not all of them. The repertoire has approximately 79,000 clones, 95% to 98% of them found once; the top ten carry more than 0.15%. This clone was observed a single time. Sequencing was done on a sample of T cells isolated from PBMCs. The chain uses TRBV11-3 and TRBJ2-1, with unresolved D. This TCR came from a human donor in good health. Here the CDR3 reads CASSLRDYNEQFF. The CDR3 DNA reads as TGTGCCAGCAGCTTAAGAGACTACAATGAGCAGTTCTTC. Full variable domain (missing parts from reference TRBV11-3 and TRBJ2-1): EAGVVQSPRYKIIEKKQPVAFWCNPISGHNTLYWYLQNLGQGPELLIRYENEEAVDDSQLPKDRFSAERLKGVDSTLKIQPAELGDSAVYLCASSLRDYNEQFFGPGTRLTVL.